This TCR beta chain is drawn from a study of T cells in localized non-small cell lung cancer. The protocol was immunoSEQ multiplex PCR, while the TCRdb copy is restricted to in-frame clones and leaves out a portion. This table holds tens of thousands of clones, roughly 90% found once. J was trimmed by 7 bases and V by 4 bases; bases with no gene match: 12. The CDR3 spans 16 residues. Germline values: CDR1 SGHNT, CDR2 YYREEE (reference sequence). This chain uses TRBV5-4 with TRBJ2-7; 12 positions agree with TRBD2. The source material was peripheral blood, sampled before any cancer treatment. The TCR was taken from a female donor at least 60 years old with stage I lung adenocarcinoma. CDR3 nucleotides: TGTGCCAGCAGCACAGCTAGCGGGGGGGCCGTTCGGGAGCAGTACTTC. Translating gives CASSTASGGAVREQYF.